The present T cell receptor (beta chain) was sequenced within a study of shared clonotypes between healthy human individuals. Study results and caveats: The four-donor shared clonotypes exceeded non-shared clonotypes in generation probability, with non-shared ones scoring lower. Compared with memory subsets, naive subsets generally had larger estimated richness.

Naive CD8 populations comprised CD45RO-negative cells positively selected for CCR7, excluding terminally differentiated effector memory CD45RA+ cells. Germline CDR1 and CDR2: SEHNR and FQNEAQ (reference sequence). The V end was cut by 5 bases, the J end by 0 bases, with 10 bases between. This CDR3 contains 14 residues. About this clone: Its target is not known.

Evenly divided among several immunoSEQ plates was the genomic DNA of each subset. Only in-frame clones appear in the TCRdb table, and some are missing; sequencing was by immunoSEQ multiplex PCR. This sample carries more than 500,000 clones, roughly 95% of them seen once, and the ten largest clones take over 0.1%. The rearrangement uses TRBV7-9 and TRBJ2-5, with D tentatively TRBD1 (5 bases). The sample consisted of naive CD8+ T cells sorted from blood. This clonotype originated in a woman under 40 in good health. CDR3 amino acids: CASSETGYQETQYF. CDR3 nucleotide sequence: TGTGCCAGCAGCGAAACAGGATACCAAGAGACCCAGTACTTC.